This T cell receptor (beta chain) was sequenced during a study of blood T cell repertoires in COVID-19. Clones were sequenced by immunoSEQ multiplex PCR, and TCRdb holds only the in-frame ones, with some missing. In the table there are some 75,000 clones, approximately 86% of which are singletons. Germline V CDR1 and CDR2: SGHRS, YFSETQ. The trim removed 3 bases at V and 8 bases at J, leaving 9 bases unmatched. The CDR3 loop spans 14 amino acids. This chain connects TRBV5-1 to TRBJ1-2; TRBD1 matches at 8 bases. Sequencing used peripheral blood. The source is a man aged 80 or over with COVID-19, enrolled during active disease. The CDR3 bases are TGCGCCAGCAGCTCGACCTCAGGGGGCAGCGGCTACACCTTC. Translation gives CASSSTSGGSGYTF.